Listed below are T cell receptor beta chains from one sample, sequenced in a study of blood T cell repertoires in COVID-19. Sequenced by immunoSEQ multiplex PCR; TCRdb stores in-frame clones only, minus some. Found here are about 410,000 clones, roughly 90% of them singletons; the top ten hold almost 1.5%. The sample taken for sequencing was peripheral blood. All receptors derive from a woman aged 25 to 39 with active or convalescent COVID-19. Both conserved end residues are part of each CDR3. D genes are given only for firm matches. Clone size is shown for a subset of rows, as once, few, many or a class of expanded clone.

TRBJ1-2,TRBV3-1/TRBV3-2,NA,13,NA,CASSQEGASGYTF,TGTGCCAGCAGCCAAGAGGGCGCGAGTGGCTACACCTTC
TRBJ2-3,TRBV10-2,TRBD1,15,NA,CASSRPGQGAGTQYF,TGCGCCAGCAGTAGACCGGGACAGGGGGCGGGAACGCAGTATTTT
TRBJ1-5,TRBV15,TRBD1,15,NA,CATRRTGESTQPQHF,TGTGCCACCAGACGAACAGGGGAATCCACTCAGCCCCAGCATTTT
TRBJ1-2,TRBV11-2,NA,18,NA,CASSFLRDNVLANYGYTF,TGTGCCAGCAGCTTCCTCCGGGACAACGTTTTAGCTAACTATGGCTACACCTTC
TRBJ2-1,TRBV6-2/TRBV6-3,NA,14,NA,CASSRESSYNEQFF,TGTGCCAGCAGCCGTGAGAGCTCCTACAATGAGCAGTTCTTC
TRBJ2-2,TRBV15,TRBD2,15,NA,CATSRDRGLGGELFF,TGTGCCACCAGCAGAGATCGTGGACTAGGCGGGGAGCTGTTTTTT
TRBJ1-1,TRBV5-1,NA,13,NA,CASSLPGGPEAFF,TGCGCCAGCAGCCTACCGGGGGGCCCTGAAGCTTTCTTT
TRBJ2-7,TRBV27,NA,16,NA,CASSISTGPKIYEQYF,TGTGCCAGCAGTATTTCTACAGGGCCCAAGATCTACGAGCAGTACTTC
TRBJ1-2,TRBV29-1,NA,11,NA,CSVEVGYGYTF,TGCAGCGTTGAAGTCGGGTATGGCTACACCTTC
TRBJ1-5,TRBV10-2,NA,14,NA,CASSGGALNQPQHF,TGCGCCAGCAGCGGGGGTGCCCTCAATCAGCCCCAGCATTTT
TRBJ1-2,TRBV27,TRBD1,15,NA,CASSFTRGQSYGYTF,TGTGCCAGCAGTTTCACCAGGGGGCAGAGCTATGGCTACACCTTC
TRBJ1-3,TRBV2,NA,14,NA,CASSTVFSGNTIYF,TGTGCCAGCAGTACTGTTTTCTCTGGAAACACCATATATTTT
TRBJ1-2,TRBV4-2,NA,15,NA,CASSQDPHSNYGYTF,TGTGCCAGCAGCCAAGACCCCCACTCTAACTATGGCTACACCTTC
TRBJ2-2,TRBV7-8,NA,14,NA,CASSLFGGTGELFF,TGTGCCAGCAGCTTATTCGGGGGCACCGGGGAGCTGTTTTTT
TRBJ1-2,TRBV6-1,TRBD1,16,NA,CASSAFHRGTNYGYTF,TGTGCCAGCAGTGCCTTCCACAGGGGTACGAACTATGGCTACACCTTC
TRBJ1-1,TRBV12-3/TRBV12-4,TRBD1,13,NA,CASISDRGAEAFF,TGTGCCAGCATCTCGGACAGGGGCGCTGAAGCTTTCTTT
TRBJ1-5,TRBV4-1,NA,14,few,CASSQGSYNQPQHF,TGCGCCAGCAGCCAAGGATCCTACAATCAGCCCCAGCATTTT
TRBJ1-2,TRBV2,NA,17,NA,CASSWTVEGPPVRGYTF,TGTGCCAGCAGCTGGACAGTTGAAGGTCCGCCGGTCAGGGGCTACACCTTC
TRBJ2-7,TRBV6-1,TRBD2,15,NA,CASSERSGALSEQYF,TGTGCCAGCAGTGAACGAAGCGGGGCCCTCTCCGAGCAGTACTTC
TRBJ2-1,TRBV4-2,TRBD2,16,few,CASSLSLAGGRDEQFF,TGTGCCAGCAGCCTCTCACTAGCGGGAGGGCGAGATGAGCAGTTCTTC
TRBJ1-6,TRBV9,TRBD1,16,NA,CASSAMGGQSDPPLHF,TGTGCCAGCAGCGCGATGGGGGGACAGTCCGATCCACCCCTCCACTTT
TRBJ2-3,TRBV7-6,NA,13,NA,CASSLSGTDTQYF,TGTGCCAGCAGCTTATCCGGCACAGATACGCAGTATTTT
TRBJ1-1,TRBV19,TRBD1,12,many,CASSNRGLEAFF,TGTGCCAGTAGCAACAGGGGGCTCGAAGCTTTCTTT
TRBJ2-7,TRBV5-6,NA,17,NA,CASSLLLVGQTSYEQYF,TGTGCCAGCAGCTTATTGTTAGTAGGACAGACCTCCTACGAGCAGTACTTC
TRBJ2-5,TRBV7-9,TRBD2,14,NA,CASSLEGLRKAQYF,TGTGCCAGCAGCTTAGAGGGACTACGAAAGGCCCAGTACTTC
TRBJ2-3,TRBV7-9,NA,16,NA,CASSLDRGVVADTQYF,TGTGCCAGCAGCTTAGACCGGGGTGTAGTGGCAGATACGCAGTATTTT
TRBJ2-1,TRBV6-4,TRBD2,15,NA,CASSDREGSYNEQFF,TGTGCCAGCAGTGACAGGGAGGGGTCCTACAATGAGCAGTTCTTC
TRBJ2-7,TRBV5-6,NA,16,NA,CASSLGRGSTLYEQYF,TGTGCCAGCAGCTTGGGGCGGGGATCTACCTTGTACGAGCAGTACTTC
TRBJ2-1,TRBV3-1/TRBV3-2,NA,13,NA,CASSQENSNEQFF,TGTGCCAGCAGCCAAGAAAATAGCAATGAGCAGTTCTTC
TRBJ2-7,TRBV6-5,NA,16,NA,CASSYDTGNLDYEQYF,TGTGCCAGCAGTTACGATACGGGAAATCTAGACTACGAGCAGTACTTC
TRBJ2-3,TRBV5-6,NA,12,NA,CASSREIHTQYF,TGTGCCAGCAGCCGCGAGATTCATACGCAGTATTTT
TRBJ1-2,TRBV19,TRBD1,14,few,CASSETGRGYGYTF,TGTGCCAGTAGTGAGACAGGGAGAGGCTATGGCTACACCTTC
TRBJ1-6,TRBV19,NA,13,many,CASSMVGNSPLHF,TGTGCCAGTAGTATGGTCGGGAATTCACCCCTCCACTTT
TRBJ1-1,TRBV7-8,NA,13,NA,CASLLSMNTEAFF,TGTGCCAGCCTGCTGAGTATGAACACTGAAGCTTTCTTT
TRBJ2-7,TRBV25-1,NA,11,NA,CASRLAYEQYF,TGTGCCAGCAGACTTGCCTACGAGCAGTACTTC
TRBJ1-4,TRBV30,NA,15,once,CAWSVSRGAGEKLFF,TGTGCCTGGAGTGTTTCCAGGGGCGCAGGTGAAAAACTGTTTTTT
TRBJ1-5,TRBV2,NA,14,NA,CASRPREGNQPQHF,TGTGCCAGCAGGCCCAGGGAGGGCAATCAGCCCCAGCATTTT
TRBJ2-7,TRBV5-4,NA,14,NA,CASSPLASSYEQYF,TGTGCCAGCAGCCCTCTAGCGAGCTCCTACGAGCAGTACTTC
TRBJ1-1,TRBV10-3,NA,14,NA,CAISGSDGNTEAFF,TGTGCCATCAGCGGGAGTGACGGGAACACTGAAGCTTTCTTT
TRBJ2-5,TRBV7-8,TRBD2,15,once,CASSLGGSGAETQYF,TGTGCCAGCAGCTTAGGCGGGAGTGGGGCAGAGACCCAGTACTTC
TRBJ2-7,TRBV7-9,NA,16,NA,CASSFTGHPASYEQYF,TGTGCCAGCAGCTTTACTGGACACCCGGCCTCCTACGAGCAGTACTTC
TRBJ2-5,TRBV6-1,NA,16,NA,CASSESRYPYQETQYF,TGTGCCAGCAGTGAATCTCGCTACCCGTACCAAGAGACCCAGTACTTC
TRBJ1-6,TRBV5-1,TRBD1,16,NA,CASSGEGGQGASPLHF,TGCGCCAGCAGCGGAGAAGGCGGACAGGGGGCCTCACCCCTCCACTTT
TRBJ2-1,TRBV9,NA,18,NA,CASSVGSPWDTAYNEQFF,TGTGCCAGCAGCGTGGGGAGCCCGTGGGACACGGCATACAATGAGCAGTTCTTC
TRBJ1-4,TRBV14,TRBD1,15,once,CASPGGQGRDEKLFF,TGTGCCAGCCCCGGGGGACAGGGGCGGGATGAAAAACTGTTTTTT